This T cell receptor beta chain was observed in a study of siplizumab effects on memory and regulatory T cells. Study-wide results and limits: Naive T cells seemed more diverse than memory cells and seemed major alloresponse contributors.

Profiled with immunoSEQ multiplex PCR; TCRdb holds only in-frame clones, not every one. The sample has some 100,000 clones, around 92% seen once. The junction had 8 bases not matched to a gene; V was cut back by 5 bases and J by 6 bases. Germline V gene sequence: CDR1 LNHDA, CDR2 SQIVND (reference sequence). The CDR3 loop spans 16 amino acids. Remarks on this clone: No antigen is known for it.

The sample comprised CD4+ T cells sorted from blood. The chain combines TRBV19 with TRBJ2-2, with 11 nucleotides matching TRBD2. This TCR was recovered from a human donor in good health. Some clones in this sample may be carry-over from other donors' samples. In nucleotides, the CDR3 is TGTGCCAGTAGTGATAGCGGGAGGGCCAAGTCCGGGGAGCTGTTTTTT. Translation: CASSDSGRAKSGELFF.